This T cell receptor beta chain was captured by sequencing in a study of regulatory T cells in long-lasting Graves disease. Study background: Graves' patients with a new diagnosis had received antithyroid drugs under 3 months.

The sample's time point: newly diagnosed GD, antithyroid drugs for less than 3 months. PBMC RNA was the source of the TCR library. Findings of the study overall: Patients with persistent disease shared some 3,000 public clonotypes, outpacing the roughly 970 shared by new patients.

For TCR beta, libraries came from iRepertoire HTBI primers and Arm-PCR of CDR3 regions. MiXCR, run by TCRdb on the multiplex PCR reads, gives a single entry per CDR3 protein. In the table there are over 200,000 distinct CDR3 sequences, about 16% of which are singletons. This clonotype showed up many times. Its target is not known. This TCR was recovered from a female donor with Graves disease. The sample in question was peripheral blood mononuclear cells (PBMCs), obtained at new diagnosis, from a patient treated with antithyroid drugs.

The CDR3 here is CAWSLGGPDTQYF. For the CDR3, the DNA is TGTGCCTGGAGCTTGGGGGGCCCAGATACGCAGTATTTT. V usage is TRBV30 and J usage is TRBJ2-3, with D perhaps matching TRBD1 or TRBD2 (6 bases each). Germline CDR1 and CDR2: GTSNPN and SVGIG (reference sequence). V was clipped by 3 bases and J by 4 bases, with 11 bases between them. This CDR3 has 13 amino acids.